This TCR beta chain originates from a study of T cell responses to AZD1222 COVID-19 vaccine. Study background: Both about-4-week and about-12-week second-dose recipients were combined.

This table comes from immunoSEQ multiplex PCR, and its TCRdb copy is limited to in-frame clones, with some not included. The sample carries around 120,000 clones, about 90% recorded once. Study-wide results and caveats: Along spike, vaccine-associated CD4 TCRs were found throughout, with dominance at 160-218 and 743-854.

Germline V gives CDR1 MNHEY, CDR2 SMNVEV (reference sequence). This CDR3 is 14 amino acids long. V shed 5 bases and J 4 bases; nucleotides not matched to a gene: 6. With respect to this clone: Its antigen is unidentified.

V is TRBV27 and J is TRBJ1-1; 8 nucleotides align to TRBD1. This sequence originates from an adult in good health. The material sequenced was peripheral blood, taken on day 0 of AZD1222 vaccination. The CDR3 sequence: CASSTGQGRTEAFF. CDR3 DNA: TGTGCCAGCAGTACAGGACAGGGTCGCACTGAAGCTTTCTTT.